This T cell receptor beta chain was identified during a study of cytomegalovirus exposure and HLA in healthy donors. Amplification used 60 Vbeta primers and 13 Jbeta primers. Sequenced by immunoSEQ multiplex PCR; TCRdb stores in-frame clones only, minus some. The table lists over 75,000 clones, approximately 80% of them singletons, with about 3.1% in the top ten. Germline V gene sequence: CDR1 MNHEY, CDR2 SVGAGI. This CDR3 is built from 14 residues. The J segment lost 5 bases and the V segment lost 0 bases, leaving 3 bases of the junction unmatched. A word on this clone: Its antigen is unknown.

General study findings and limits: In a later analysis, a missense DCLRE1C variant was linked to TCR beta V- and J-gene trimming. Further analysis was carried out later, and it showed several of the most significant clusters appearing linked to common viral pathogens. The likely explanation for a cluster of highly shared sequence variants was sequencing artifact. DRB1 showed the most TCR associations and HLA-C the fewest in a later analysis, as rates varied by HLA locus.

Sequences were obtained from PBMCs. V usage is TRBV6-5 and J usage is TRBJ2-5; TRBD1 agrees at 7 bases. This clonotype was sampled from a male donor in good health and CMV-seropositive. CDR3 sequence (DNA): TGTGCCAGCAGTTACTCAGGGGGCGTTGAGACCCAGTACTTC. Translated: CASSYSGGVETQYF.